The source of this TCR beta chain is a study of blood T cell repertoires in COVID-19. CDR1 and CDR2 from the germline V gene are SGHRS and YFSETQ. The CDR3 has 14 residues. V gave up 3 bases and J gave up 2 bases; unmatched junction bases: 4. Clones were read by immunoSEQ multiplex PCR, and TCRdb kept only the in-frame ones, dropping some. The sample has some 160,000 clones, 89% seen once. The clonotype originates from a man aged 55 to 70 with acute or convalescent COVID-19. The sequencing input was peripheral blood. This rearrangement joins TRBV5-1 to TRBJ1-1; 7 bases line up with TRBD1. The CDR3 DNA follows: TGCGCCAGCAGCTGGGACAGTAGCAACACTGAAGCTTTCTTT. Translated: CASSWDSSNTEAFF. The complete variable domain, with remaining parts taken from reference TRBV5-1 and TRBJ1-1, reads KAGVTQTPRYLIKTRGQQVTLSCSPISGHRSVSWYQQTPGQGLQFLFEYFSETQRNKGNFPGRFSGRQFSNSRSEMNVSTLELGDSALYLCASSWDSSNTEAFFGQGTRLTVV.